This TCR beta chain was recorded in a study of PD-1 blockade in classical Hodgkin lymphoma (dated by TCRdb to 2020 to 2021). As for the study more broadly: Nivolumab dosing was 3 mg/kg intravenously every 2 weeks, continuing until either disease progression or unacceptable toxicity. A peripheral blood immune signature of response to PD-1 blockade in classical Hodgkin lymphoma was defined using TCR beta sequencing and CyTOF.

On this clone itself: Its cognate antigen has yet to be identified. Within one base of it there is no much larger clone, and no base qualities were kept.

The Qiagen DNeasy kit was used to extract genomic DNA from unsorted PBMCs and from the negatively selected CD4+ and CD8+ fractions. Using primers that anneal to V and J segments, immunoSEQ multiplex PCR amplified the TCR beta CDR3 regions. A synthetic immune receptor repertoire was used to minimize amplification bias, and remaining bias was computationally removed after sequencing. For the original study's pipeline: Custom Python scripts were used to quantify repertoire diversity as the Shannon entropy index. Unsorted, CD4+ and CD8+ repertoires were analyzed separately, except in combined analyses where CD4+ and CD8+ sequences were merged in silico. Clonal expansion was defined as a frequency increase of at least 2-fold after treatment compared with C1D1, and clones undetected at baseline were assigned a pseudocount of 0.5. Clones with 0 or 1 copy at C1D1 were defined as singleton clones, while clones with 2 or more copies were defined as non-singleton clones. Clones expanded in unsorted samples were assigned a CD4+, CD8+ or unknown annotation through matching of protein sequences in sorted samples from the same patient. Diversity changes from C1D1 to C4D1 were tested in paired samples using Wilcoxon tests. Held by TCRdb, this immuneACCESS table contains in-frame sequences only and omits some clones. Under half of the omission traces to an unresolved V gene where checked; the cause of the rest is unknown. V and J calls and clone size are given by that table; D and trimming were obtained from the DNA. The sample contains about 20,000 clones, over 65% of them found a single time. The ten largest clonotypes hold 6.5% to 8% of the sample.

V is cut by 7 bases and J by 0 bases, and the space between the germline ends is 13 bases. From the cysteine up to the phenylalanine, the CDR3 has a length of 15 residues. This entry keeps only the CDR3 DNA: 45 bases, framed from base 1. The CDR1 and CDR2 encoded by the germline V gene (reference sequence) are LNHDA and SQIVND. Explained via the paper, the time point label denotes: cycle 4 day 1 (C4D1), after five to seven weeks of nivolumab. All trial patients had relapsed after autologous stem cell transplantation, with cohorts A, B and C differing in prior brentuximab vedotin exposure. Magnetic negative selection with a Miltenyi CD8+ T cell isolation kit was used to purify CD8+ T cells from thawed PBMCs. A total of approximately 51 patients with relapsed/refractory classical Hodgkin lymphoma made up the trial cohort, and each patient's best overall response was complete response, partial response or progressive disease. In the multi-cohort phase II CheckMate 205 trial, trial patients received single-agent nivolumab. An independent review committee assessed best overall response by applying the 2007 International Working Group response criteria. Trial PBMCs were collected immediately before nivolumab initiation (C1D1) and during therapy at cycle 2 day 1 and cycle 4 day 1. After peripheral blood was drawn into 8 mL Vacutainer Cell Preparation Tubes, PBMCs were isolated by centrifugation and then cryopreserved. Purified CD4+ and CD8+ fractions were prepared only for cases where an additional PBMC sample was available. Magnetically labelled cells were removed on LS columns in a quadroMACS separator, and the flow-through was collected as the purified fraction.

The paper's findings and limits, for the study overall: The study covered only a single clinical trial cohort, and the causes of the repertoire differences, possibly disease activity or prior therapy, were still not defined. Newly diagnosed patients were reported to have lower baseline TCR diversity than healthy donors, and relapsed/refractory patients were reported to have lower baseline TCR diversity still. Baseline diversity similar to that of newly diagnosed patients was observed in trial patients achieving complete response, whereas significantly lower diversity was observed in partial responders and progressors. Patients starting nivolumab less than 1 year after ASCT had lower diversity and were excluded from later analyses to avoid confounding by immune reconstitution. CD4+ but not CD8+ TCR diversity rose significantly by C4D1 (p=0.0027 vs p=0.16), most apparent in complete responders (p=0.02).

The sequence derives from a human donor with classical Hodgkin lymphoma. Sequencing was performed on CD8+ T cells from blood, taken before the fourth cycle of nivolumab. In this chain, TRBV19 is recombined with TRBJ1-5; D gene: possibly TRBD1, on 6 matching bases. The CDR3 region reads CASTLDSYSNQPQHF. The nucleotide sequence is given as TGTGCCAGTACTCTGGACAGCTATAGCAATCAGCCCCAGCATTTT.